Detailed here is one TCR beta chain. Its target is unknown. The data were obtained in a study of radiotherapy plus CTLA-4 blockade in lung cancer. Findings and caveats of the study: Together with interferon-beta, which increased in serum after radiation, early dynamic changes in blood T cell clones were reportedly the best predictors of response.

The repertoire was sequenced with immunoSEQ multiplex PCR; TCRdb's copy has only in-frame clones and lacks some. The table has about 72,000 clones, roughly 78% seen once. This CDR3 comprises 15 residues. Germline assignment: CDR1 MNHNS and CDR2 SASEGT. Trimming cost V 7 bases and J 7 bases; bases outside gene matches: 13. The receptor was derived from a human donor with non-small cell lung cancer who had a complete response to radiotherapy plus ipilimumab. This chain links TRBV6-1 with TRBJ1-2; 9 nucleotides match TRBD1. This material consisted of peripheral blood, taken from a patient treated with radiotherapy plus ipilimumab. The CDR3 coding sequence is TGTGCCAGCACCTTAAGGCGGGACAGGGTTTCTGGCTACACCTTC. Translation: CASTLRRDRVSGYTF.